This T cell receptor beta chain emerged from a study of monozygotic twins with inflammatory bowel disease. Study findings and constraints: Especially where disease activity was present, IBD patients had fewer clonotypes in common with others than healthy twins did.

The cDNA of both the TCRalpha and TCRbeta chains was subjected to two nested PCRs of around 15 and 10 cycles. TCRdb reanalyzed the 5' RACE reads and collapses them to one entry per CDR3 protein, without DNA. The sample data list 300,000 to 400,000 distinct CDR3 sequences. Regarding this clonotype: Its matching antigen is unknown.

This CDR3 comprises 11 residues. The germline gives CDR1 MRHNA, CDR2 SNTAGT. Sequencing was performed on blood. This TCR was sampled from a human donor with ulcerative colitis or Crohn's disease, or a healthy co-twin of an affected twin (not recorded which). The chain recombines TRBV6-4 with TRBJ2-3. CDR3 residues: CASSDRLAQYF.